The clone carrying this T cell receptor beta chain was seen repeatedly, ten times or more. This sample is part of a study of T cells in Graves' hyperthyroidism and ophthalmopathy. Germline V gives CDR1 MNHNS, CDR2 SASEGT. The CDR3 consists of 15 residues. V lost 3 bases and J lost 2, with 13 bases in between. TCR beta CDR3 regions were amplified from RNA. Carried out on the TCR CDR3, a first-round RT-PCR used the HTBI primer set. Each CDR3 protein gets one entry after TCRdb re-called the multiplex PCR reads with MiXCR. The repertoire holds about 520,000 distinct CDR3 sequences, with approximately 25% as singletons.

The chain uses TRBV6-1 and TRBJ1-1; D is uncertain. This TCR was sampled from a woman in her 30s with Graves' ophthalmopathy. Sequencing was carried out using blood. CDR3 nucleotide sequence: TGTGCCAGCAGTGAGCAAGGGAAATACAACACTGAAGCTTTCTTT. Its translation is CASSEQGKYNTEAFF.